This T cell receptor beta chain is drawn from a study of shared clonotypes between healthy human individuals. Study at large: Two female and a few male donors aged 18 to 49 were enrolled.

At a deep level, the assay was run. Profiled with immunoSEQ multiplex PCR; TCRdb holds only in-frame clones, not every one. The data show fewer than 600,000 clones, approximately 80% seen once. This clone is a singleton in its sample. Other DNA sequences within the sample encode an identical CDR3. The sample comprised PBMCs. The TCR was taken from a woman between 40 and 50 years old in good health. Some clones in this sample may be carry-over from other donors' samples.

The CDR3 region is CASSPPGQGTDTQYF. The CDR3 nucleotides read TGTGCCAGCAGCCCACCGGGACAGGGTACAGATACGCAGTATTTT. The V gene is TRBV28, the J gene TRBJ2-3; 9 bases align to TRBD1. J lost 3 bases, V lost 6 bases, and 7 bases had no gene match. The CDR3 contains 15 residues. Germline lookup yields CDR1 MDHEN and CDR2 SYDVKM.